The clone carrying this T cell receptor beta chain was observed a few times. Antigen specificity is unknown. Together with a sample-barcoded 5' primer, a J-beta primer mix was included in a second PCR lasting roughly 6 to 12 cycles. Every sample gave at least 3 million paired-end reads containing CDR3. TCRdb ran MiXCR on the 5' RACE reads and lists one entry per CDR3 protein. The sample has 700,000 to 800,000 distinct CDR3 sequences; roughly 43% are singletons. The data are from a study of blood T cells in healthy people across ages. Study-level points and caveats: Aged donors had fewer naive CD4+ cells and lower diversity than long-lived donors.

Samples each had at least 5 micrograms of total RNA extracted. The CDR3 spans 16 residues. The germline CDR1 and CDR2 sequences are MNHEY and SVGEGT. Sequencing input: blood. The chain recombines TRBV6-2 or TRBV6-3 with TRBJ2-5, with D perhaps matching TRBD2 (6 bases). The J call may be incorrect, as the DNA end agrees better with TRBJ2-7. This TCR derives from a woman aged 60-75 years in good health. In nucleotides, the CDR3 is TGTGCCAGCAGTACACCTCGGGACTCTTTACAATTCGAGCAGTACTTC. It is translated as CASSTPRDSLQFEQYF.